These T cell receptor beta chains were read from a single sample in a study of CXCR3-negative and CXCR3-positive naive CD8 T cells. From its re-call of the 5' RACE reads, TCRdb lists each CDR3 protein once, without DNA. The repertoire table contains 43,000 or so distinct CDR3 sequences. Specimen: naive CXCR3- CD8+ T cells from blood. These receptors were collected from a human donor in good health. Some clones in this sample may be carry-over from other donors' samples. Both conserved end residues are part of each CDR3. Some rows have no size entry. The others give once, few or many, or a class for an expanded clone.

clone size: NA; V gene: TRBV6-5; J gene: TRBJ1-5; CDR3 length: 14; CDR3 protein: CASSDGESNQPQHF
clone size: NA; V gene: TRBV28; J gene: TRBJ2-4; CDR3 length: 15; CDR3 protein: CASSYRGSAKNIQYF
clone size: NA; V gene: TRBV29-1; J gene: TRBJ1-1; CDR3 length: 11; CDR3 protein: CSVGQTGEAFF
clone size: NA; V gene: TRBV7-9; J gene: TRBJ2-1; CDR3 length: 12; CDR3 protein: CASSLVGNEQFF
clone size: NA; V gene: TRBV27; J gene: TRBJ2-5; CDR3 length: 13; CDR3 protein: CASSSGGGASQYF
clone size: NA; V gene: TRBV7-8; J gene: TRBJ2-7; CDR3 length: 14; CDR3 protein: CASSLSSSSYEQYF
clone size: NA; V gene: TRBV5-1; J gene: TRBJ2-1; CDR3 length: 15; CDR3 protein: CASRFLSGGPNEQFF
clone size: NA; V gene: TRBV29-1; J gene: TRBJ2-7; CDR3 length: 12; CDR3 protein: CSVVEGGYEQYF
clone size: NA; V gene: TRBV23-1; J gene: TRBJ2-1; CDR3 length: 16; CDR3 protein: CASSQYHGQGDNEQFF
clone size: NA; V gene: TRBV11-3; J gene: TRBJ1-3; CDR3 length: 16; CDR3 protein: CASSNRDGDTGNTIYF
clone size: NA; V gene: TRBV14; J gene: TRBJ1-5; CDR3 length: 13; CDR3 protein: CASSPDSNQPQHF
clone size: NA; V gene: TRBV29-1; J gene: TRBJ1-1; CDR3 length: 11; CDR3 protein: CSAAESTEAFF
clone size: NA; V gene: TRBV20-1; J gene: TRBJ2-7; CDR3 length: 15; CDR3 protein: CSARDVLALSYEQYF
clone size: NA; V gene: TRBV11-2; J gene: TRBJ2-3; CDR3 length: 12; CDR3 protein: CASRTGINTQYF
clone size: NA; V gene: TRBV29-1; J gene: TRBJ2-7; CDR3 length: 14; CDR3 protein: CSVEIAGDSYEQYF
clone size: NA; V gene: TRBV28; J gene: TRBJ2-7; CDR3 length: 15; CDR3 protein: CASSPRGMMTYEQYF
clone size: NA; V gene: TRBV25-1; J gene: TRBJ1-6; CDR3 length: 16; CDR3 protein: CASSETGGRYNSPLHF
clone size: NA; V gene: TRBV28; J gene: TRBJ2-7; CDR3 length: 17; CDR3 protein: CASSPGLAGASSYEQYF
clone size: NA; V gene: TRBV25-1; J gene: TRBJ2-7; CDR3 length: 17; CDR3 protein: CASSEGAGSPLAYEQYF
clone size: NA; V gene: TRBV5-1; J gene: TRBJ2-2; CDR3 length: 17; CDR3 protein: CASSAGGGGPNTGELFF
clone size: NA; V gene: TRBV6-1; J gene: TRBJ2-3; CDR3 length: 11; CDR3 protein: CASRYTDTQYF
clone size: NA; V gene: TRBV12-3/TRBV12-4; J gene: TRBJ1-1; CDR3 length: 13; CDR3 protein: CASSLSRDREAFF
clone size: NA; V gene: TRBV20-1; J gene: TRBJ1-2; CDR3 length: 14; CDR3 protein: CSAAPGQVSYGYTF
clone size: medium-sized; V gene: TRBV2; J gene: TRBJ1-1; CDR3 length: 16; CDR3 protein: CASRLTGGEPNTEAFF
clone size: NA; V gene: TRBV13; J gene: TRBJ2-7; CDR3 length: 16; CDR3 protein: CASSLGGAGGAYEQYF
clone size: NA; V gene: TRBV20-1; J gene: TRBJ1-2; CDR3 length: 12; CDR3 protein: CSANWGDSGYTF
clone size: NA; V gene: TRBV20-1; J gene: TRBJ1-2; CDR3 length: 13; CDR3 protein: CSVLQSFNYGYTF
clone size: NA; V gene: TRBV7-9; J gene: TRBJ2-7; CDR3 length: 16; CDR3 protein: CASSPMTGMDPYEQYF
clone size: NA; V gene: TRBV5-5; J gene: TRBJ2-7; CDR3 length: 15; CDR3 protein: CASSLVLAGSYEQYF
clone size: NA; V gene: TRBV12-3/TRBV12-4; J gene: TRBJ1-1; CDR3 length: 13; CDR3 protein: CASSRQGYTEAFF
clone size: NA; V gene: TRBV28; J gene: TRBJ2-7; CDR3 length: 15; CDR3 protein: CASSPMTGGEDEQYF
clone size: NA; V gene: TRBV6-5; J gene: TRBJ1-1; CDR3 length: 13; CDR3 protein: CASSYSRGPEAFF
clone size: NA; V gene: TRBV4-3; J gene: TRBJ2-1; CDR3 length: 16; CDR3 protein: CASSQDIPGGYNEQFF
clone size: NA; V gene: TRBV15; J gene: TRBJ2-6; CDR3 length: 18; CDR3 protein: CATSTRDRGQAGANVLTF
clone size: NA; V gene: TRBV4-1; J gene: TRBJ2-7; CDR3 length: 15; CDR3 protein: CASSQDLAGRYEQYF
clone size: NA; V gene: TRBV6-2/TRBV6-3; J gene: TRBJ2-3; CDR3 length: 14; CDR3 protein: CASNPGTSLDTQYF
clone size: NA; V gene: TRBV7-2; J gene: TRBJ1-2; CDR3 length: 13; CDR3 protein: CASRASGAGGYTF
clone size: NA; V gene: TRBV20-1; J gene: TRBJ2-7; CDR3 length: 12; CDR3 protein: CRAIRALYEQYF
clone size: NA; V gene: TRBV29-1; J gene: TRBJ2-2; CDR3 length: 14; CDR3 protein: CSVDTSGTTGELFF
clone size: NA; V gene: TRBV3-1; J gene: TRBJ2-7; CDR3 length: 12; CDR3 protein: CASSQVGGQQYF
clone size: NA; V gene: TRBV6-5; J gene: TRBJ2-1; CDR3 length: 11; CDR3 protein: CASSGDNEQFF
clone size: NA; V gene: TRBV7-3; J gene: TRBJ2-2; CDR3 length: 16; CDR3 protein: CASSSLAGENTGELFF
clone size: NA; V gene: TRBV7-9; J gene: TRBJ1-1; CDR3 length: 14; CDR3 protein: CASSLAPANTEAFF
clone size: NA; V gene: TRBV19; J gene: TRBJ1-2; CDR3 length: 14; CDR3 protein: CATLLTGKDYGYTF
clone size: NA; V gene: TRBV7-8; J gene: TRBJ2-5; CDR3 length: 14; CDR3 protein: CASSLRSPQETQYF
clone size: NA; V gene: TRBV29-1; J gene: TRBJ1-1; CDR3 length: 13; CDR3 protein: CSVLPGARTEAFF
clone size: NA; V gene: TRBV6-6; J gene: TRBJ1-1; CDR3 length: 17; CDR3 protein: CASSYGGVGGVNTEAFF
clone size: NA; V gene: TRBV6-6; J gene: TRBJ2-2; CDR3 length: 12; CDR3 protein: CASSYGTGELFF
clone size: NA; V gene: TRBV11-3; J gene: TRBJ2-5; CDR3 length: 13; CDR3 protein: CASSLYGEETQYF
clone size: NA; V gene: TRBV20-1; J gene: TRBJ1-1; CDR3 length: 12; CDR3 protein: CSAGVVEAEAFF
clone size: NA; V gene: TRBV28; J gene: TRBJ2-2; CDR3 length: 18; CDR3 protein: CASSFLPGQGAPTGELFF
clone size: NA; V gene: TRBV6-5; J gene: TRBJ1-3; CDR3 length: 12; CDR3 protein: CASSPSSNTIYF
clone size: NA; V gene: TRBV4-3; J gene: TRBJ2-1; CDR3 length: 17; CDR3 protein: CASSPTWVAESYNEQFF
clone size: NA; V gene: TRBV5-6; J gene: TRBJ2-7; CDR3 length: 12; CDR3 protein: CASSSGRYEQYF
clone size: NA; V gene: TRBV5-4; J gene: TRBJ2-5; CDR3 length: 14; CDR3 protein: CASSPDSIQETQYF
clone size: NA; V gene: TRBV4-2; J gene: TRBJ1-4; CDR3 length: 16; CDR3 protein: CASSQGRGPLNEKLFF
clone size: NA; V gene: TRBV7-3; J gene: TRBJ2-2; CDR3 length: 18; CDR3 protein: CASSLTPLAGGRTGELFF
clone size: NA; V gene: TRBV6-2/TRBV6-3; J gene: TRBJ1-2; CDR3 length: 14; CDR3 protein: CASSYRGGSAGYTF
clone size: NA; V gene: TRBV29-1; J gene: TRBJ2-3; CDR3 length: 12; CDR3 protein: CSVAQGASTQYF
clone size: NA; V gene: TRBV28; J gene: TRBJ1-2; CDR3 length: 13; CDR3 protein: CASSLRQNPGYTF